This TCR beta chain was captured in a study of blood T cell repertoires in COVID-19. The overall study: COVID-19 samples from acute and convalescent phases originated in the United States, Italy and Spain. PBMCs, B-cell-depleted T cells, or T cells were the source of the cDNA or gDNA that made up the material.

Original data processing: For nucleated cells, counts were estimated from reference gene primer amplification. TCRdb keeps only in-frame clones here, not all; method: immunoSEQ multiplex PCR. V, J and clone size derive from that table, while D and trimming were established from the DNA sequence. The data show under 130,000 clones, about three quarters seen once. This CDR3 contains 15 residues. CDR1 is SEHNR, CDR2 FQNEAQ, per germline (reference sequence). Trimming shortened V by 2 bases and J by 6 bases, and 14 bases separated the two germline ends. The clonotype was recovered from a man older than 75 with acute or convalescent COVID-19. The sample was peripheral blood. This chain uses TRBV7-9 with TRBJ2-1; no definite D call. CDR3 protein: CASSLLMVSTNEQFF. CDR3 DNA: TGTGCCAGCAGCTTACTTATGGTTAGCACCAATGAGCAGTTCTTC.